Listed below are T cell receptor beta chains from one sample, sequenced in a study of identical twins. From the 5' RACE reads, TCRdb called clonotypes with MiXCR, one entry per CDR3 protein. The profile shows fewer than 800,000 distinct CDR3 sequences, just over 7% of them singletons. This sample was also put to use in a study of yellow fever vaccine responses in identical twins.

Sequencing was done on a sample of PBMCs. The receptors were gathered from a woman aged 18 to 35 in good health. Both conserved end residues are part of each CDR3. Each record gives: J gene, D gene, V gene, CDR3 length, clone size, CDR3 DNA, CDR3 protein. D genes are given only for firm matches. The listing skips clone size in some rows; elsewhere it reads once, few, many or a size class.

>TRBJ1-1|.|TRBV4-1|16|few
TGCGCCAGCAGCCAAAATACGAGGATCATGAACACTGAAGCTTTCTTT
CASSQNTRIMNTEAFF
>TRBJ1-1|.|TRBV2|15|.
TGTGCCAGCAGTGACGACGCGGGGGGCTTCACTGAAGCTTTCTTT
CASSDDAGGFTEAFF
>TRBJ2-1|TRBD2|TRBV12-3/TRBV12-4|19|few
TGTGCCAGCAGTTTTTGGACTAGCGGGAGGGAAAGCTCCTACAATGAGCAGTTCTTC
CASSFWTSGRESSYNEQFF
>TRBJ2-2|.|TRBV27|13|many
TGTGCCAGCAGTCCGAGTGGAGCCGGGGAGCTGTTTTTT
CASSPSGAGELFF
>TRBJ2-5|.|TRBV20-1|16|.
TGCAGTGCTAGGAGGGGGGGCCCGGGACAGCAAGAGACCCAGTACTTC
CSARRGGPGQQETQYF
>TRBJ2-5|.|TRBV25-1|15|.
TGTGCCAGCAGTGACTGGAGTCTCCCCCCCCAGACCCAGTACTTC
CASSDWSLPPQTQYF
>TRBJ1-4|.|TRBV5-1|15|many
TGCGCCAGCAGCAAAGGGCCCATATCTAATGAAAAACTGTTTTTT
CASSKGPISNEKLFF
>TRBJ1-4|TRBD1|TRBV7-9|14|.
TGTGCCAGCAGCGCGGGACAGACTAATGAAAAACTGTTTTTT
CASSAGQTNEKLFF
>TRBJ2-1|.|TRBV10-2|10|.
TGCGCCAGCAATCGACAGATCCAGTTCTTC
CASNRQIQFF
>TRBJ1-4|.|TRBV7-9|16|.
TGTGCCAGCAGCTTAGTCTCGCGGGACGGCACCGAAAAACTGTTTTTT
CASSLVSRDGTEKLFF
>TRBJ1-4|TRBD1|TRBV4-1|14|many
TGCGCCAGCAGCCGGGACAGGGGATATGAAAAACTGTTTTTT
CASSRDRGYEKLFF
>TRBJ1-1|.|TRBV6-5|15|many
TGTGCCAGCAGTTACGGGTTCTGGGGAAACACTGAAGCTTTCTTT
CASSYGFWGNTEAFF
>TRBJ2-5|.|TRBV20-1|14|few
TGCAGTGCTAGACGCGTCAACAGGCGAGAGACCCAGTACTTC
CSARRVNRRETQYF
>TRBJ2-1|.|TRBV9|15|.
TGTGCCAGCAGCGTAGCCGGTCTTTCCTACAATGAGCAGTTCTTC
CASSVAGLSYNEQFF
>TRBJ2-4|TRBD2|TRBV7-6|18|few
TGTGCCAGCAGCTCGCAACCGGGACTAGCGGGAGTTAAAAACATTCAGTACTTC
CASSSQPGLAGVKNIQYF
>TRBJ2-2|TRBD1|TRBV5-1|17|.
TGCGCCAGCAGCCCCGGAAGGGACAGCCTCTTCACCGGGGAGCTGTTTTTT
CASSPGRDSLFTGELFF
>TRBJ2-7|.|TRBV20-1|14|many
TGCAGTGCTAGAGATATATCGGCGACTGGGGAGCAGTACTTC
CSARDISATGEQYF
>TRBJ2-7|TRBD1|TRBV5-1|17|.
TGCGCCAGCAGCTTGGAGCCCGCGGGACAGGGGTTCTACGAGCAGTACTTC
CASSLEPAGQGFYEQYF
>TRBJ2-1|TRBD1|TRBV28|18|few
TGTGCCAGCAGAGACCAGCCGGGACAGGCTAAATTAGGCAATGAGCAGTTCTTC
CASRDQPGQAKLGNEQFF
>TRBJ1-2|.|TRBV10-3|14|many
TGTGCCATCAGTGAGTCGGCCATTCTATGGGGCTACACCTTC
CAISESAILWGYTF
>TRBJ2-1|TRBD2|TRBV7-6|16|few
TGTGCCAGCAGCTTAACTGGGACTAGCGGGACCTCTCAGCAGTTCTTC
CASSLTGTSGTSQQFF
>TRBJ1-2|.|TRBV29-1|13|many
TGCAGCGTTGAAGATGTACTGGGGGTCGGCTACACCTTC
CSVEDVLGVGYTF
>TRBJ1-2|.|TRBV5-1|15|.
TGCGCCAGCAGCTTGGACAGGGCTCTGGTCTATGGCTACACCTTC
CASSLDRALVYGYTF
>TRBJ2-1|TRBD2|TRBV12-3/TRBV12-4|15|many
TGTGCCAGCAGTAGGACTAGCGGGGGGGCATATGAGCAGTTCTTC
CASSRTSGGAYEQFF
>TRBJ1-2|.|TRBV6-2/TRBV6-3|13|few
TGTGCCAGCAGGACCACGGACGGATATGGCTACACCTTC
CASRTTDGYGYTF
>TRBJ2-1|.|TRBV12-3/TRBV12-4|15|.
TGTGCCAGCAGAAGCTCGGGACGGGGAAATAATGAGCAGTTCTTC
CASRSSGRGNNEQFF
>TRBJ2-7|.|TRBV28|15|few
TGTGCCAGCAGTTCCCCAGTGGCAGGGAACTACGAGCAGTACTTC
CASSSPVAGNYEQYF
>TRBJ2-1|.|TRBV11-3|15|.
TGTGCCAGCAGCTTAGCAGGGGAGCTTTACAATGAGCAGTTCTTC
CASSLAGELYNEQFF
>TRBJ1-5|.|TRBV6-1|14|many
TGTGCCAGCAGTGAAGGGGTGACGAATCAGCCCCAGCATTTT
CASSEGVTNQPQHF
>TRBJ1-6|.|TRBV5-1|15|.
TGCGCCAGCAGCTCCTACAGCAGGTCCAATTCACCCCTCCACTTT
CASSSYSRSNSPLHF
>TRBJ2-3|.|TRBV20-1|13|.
TGCAGTGCTCTCCCACAGGGCCCAGATACGCAGTATTTT
CSALPQGPDTQYF
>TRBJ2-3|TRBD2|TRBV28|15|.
TGTGCTAGCAGTTCAATGCGGGGGAGCCCAGATACGCAGTATTTT
CASSSMRGSPDTQYF
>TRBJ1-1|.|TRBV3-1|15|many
TGTGCCAGCAGCCAAGTAAGAAGGGGTAACACTGAAGCTTTCTTT
CASSQVRRGNTEAFF
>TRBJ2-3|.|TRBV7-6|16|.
TGTGCCAGCAGCTTAATAGGGAGCGGAAGCACAGATACGCAGTATTTT
CASSLIGSGSTDTQYF
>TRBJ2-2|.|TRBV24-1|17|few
TGTGCCACCAGTAAAAGCACACAGGGTACGGGCACCGGGGAGCTGTTTTTT
CATSKSTQGTGTGELFF
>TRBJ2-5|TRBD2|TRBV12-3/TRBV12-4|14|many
TGTGCCAGCAACCCTGGGACTACACAAGAGACCCAGTACTTC
CASNPGTTQETQYF
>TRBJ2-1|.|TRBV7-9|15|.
TGTGCCAGCAGCAAAACAGGGTTCGGGGGTAATGAGCAGTTCTTC
CASSKTGFGGNEQFF
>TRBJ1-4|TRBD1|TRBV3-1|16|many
TGTGCCAGCAGCCAGATCAGGGGGCGAGGAAATGAAAAACTGTTTTTT
CASSQIRGRGNEKLFF
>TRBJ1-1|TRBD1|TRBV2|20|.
TGTGCCAGCAGTGAATTCGTCGGGACAGGGTCGTTAAGCAGTCGGACTGAAGCTTTCTTT
CASSEFVGTGSLSSRTEAFF
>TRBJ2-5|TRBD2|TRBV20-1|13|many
TGCAGTGCTCTGGGACTAGCGGGAGAGACCCAGTACTTC
CSALGLAGETQYF
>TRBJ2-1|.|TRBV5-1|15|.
TGCGCCAGCAGCTACACAGGGTTCAGCATCGATGAGCAGTTCTTC
CASSYTGFSIDEQFF
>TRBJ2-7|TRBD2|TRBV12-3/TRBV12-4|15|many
TGTGCCAGCAGTTCTCGAGCGGGGAGCTCCTACGAGCAGTACTTC
CASSSRAGSSYEQYF
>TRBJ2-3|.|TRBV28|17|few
TGTGCCAGCAGTTTCGAAGTCTCGGGCGAGAGCACAGATACGCAGTATTTT
CASSFEVSGESTDTQYF
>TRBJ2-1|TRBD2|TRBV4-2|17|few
TGTGCCAGCAGGGGGACTAGCGGAGGACTGGCAGGCAATGAGCAGTTCTTC
CASRGTSGGLAGNEQFF
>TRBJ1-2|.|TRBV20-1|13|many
TGCAGTGCTTTAACGACAGATAACTATGGCTACACCTTC
CSALTTDNYGYTF
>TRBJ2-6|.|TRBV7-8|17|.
TGTGCCAGCAGCCCCAAAAGTATCATAACTGGGGCCAACGTCCTGACTTTC
CASSPKSIITGANVLTF
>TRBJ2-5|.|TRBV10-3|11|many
TGTGCCGTAGCAGGGCAAGAGACCCAGTACTTC
CAVAGQETQYF
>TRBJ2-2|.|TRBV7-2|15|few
TGTGCCAGCAGCTTAGGAAGGGTTGGCACCGGGGAGCTGTTTTTT
CASSLGRVGTGELFF
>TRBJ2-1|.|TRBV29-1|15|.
TGCAGCGTTGAAGGGGGCGGGGGCACCTACAATGAGCAGTTCTTC
CSVEGGGGTYNEQFF
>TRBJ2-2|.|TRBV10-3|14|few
TGTGCCATCACGGCGGCAGGGAACACCGGGGAGCTGTTTTTT
CAITAAGNTGELFF
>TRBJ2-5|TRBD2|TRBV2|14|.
TGTGCCAGCAGGACTAGCGGGAAAAAAGAGACCCAGTACTTC
CASRTSGKKETQYF
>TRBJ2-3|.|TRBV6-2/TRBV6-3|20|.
TGTGCCAGCAGTTACTCCCGCTCGCTTCGGTCCCTGGCTAGCACAGATACGCAGTATTTT
CASSYSRSLRSLASTDTQYF
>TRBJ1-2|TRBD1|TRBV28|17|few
TGTGCCAGCAGTTCCCGGGACAGGAGCCTTATTAACTATGGCTACACCTTC
CASSSRDRSLINYGYTF